These T cell receptor beta chains were read from a single sample in a study of response to subunit inactivated influenza vaccine. TCRdb used MiXCR to reprocess the RT-PCR reads, holding one entry per CDR3 protein. The data contain under 950,000 distinct CDR3 sequences, 21% of them seen just once; the ten biggest clones take up about 10%. The sample here was PBMCs from blood, taken 5 days after vaccination. These TCRs come from a man in his fifties or sixties who received an inactivated influenza vaccine. Both conserved end residues are part of each CDR3. A D gene is named only where the DNA matches it firmly. A row's size may be missing; if present it is once, few, many or a size class.

size: few; D: .; J: TRBJ2-3; V: TRBV24-1; CDR3: CATSDFKGSTDTQYF; DNA: TGTGCCACCAGTGATTTCAAGGGGAGCACAGATACGCAGTATTTT
size: .; D: TRBD2; J: TRBJ2-3; V: TRBV11-2; CDR3: CASSPHIFQRGSTDTQYF; DNA: TGTGCCAGCAGCCCCCACATATTCCAGCGGGGGAGCACAGATACGCAGTATTTT
size: .; D: .; J: TRBJ2-3; V: TRBV7-2; CDR3: CASSSLASDTQYF; DNA: TGTGCCAGCAGCTCCCTGGCCTCAGATACGCAGTATTTT
size: .; D: .; J: TRBJ2-1; V: TRBV3-1; CDR3: CASSHDDRNEQFF; DNA: TGTGCCAGCAGCCACGATGACAGAAATGAGCAGTTCTTC
size: .; D: TRBD2; J: TRBJ2-1; V: TRBV3-1; CDR3: CASTRGGAGRNEQFF; DNA: TGTGCCAGCACCCGGGGAGGGGCCGGTCGCAATGAGCAGTTCTTC
size: .; D: TRBD2; J: TRBJ2-3; V: TRBV11-2; CDR3: CASSFASGRNTQYF; DNA: TGTGCCAGCAGCTTTGCTAGCGGGAGGAATACGCAGTATTTT
size: .; D: .; J: TRBJ1-4; V: TRBV5-1; CDR3: CASSFLGPLEKLFF; DNA: TGCGCCAGCAGCTTCTTAGGACCACTTGAAAAACTGTTTTTT
size: many; D: .; J: TRBJ1-2; V: TRBV5-6; CDR3: CASSSGTEGYTF; DNA: TGTGCCAGCAGCTCCGGGACGGAGGGCTACACCTTC
size: .; D: .; J: TRBJ2-2; V: TRBV5-1; CDR3: CASSFTDSNTGELFF; DNA: TGCGCCAGCAGCTTCACAGACTCGAACACCGGGGAGCTGTTTTTT
size: .; D: .; J: TRBJ2-2; V: TRBV5-1; CDR3: CASSLYHTGELFF; DNA: TGCGCCAGCAGCTTGTATCACACCGGGGAGCTGTTTTTT
size: .; D: .; J: TRBJ2-5; V: TRBV3-1; CDR3: CASSQILSVRSGETQYF; DNA: TGTGCCAGCAGCCAAATTTTAAGCGTCAGGTCAGGGGAGACCCAGTACTTC
size: .; D: .; J: TRBJ2-5; V: TRBV5-5; CDR3: CASSLVANARETQYF; DNA: TGTGCCAGCAGCTTGGTGGCGAATGCACGCGAGACCCAGTACTTC
size: few; D: .; J: TRBJ2-2; V: TRBV25-1; CDR3: CASSSPGRLTGELFF; DNA: TGTGCCAGCAGTAGTCCGGGACGCCTGACCGGGGAGCTGTTTTTT
size: .; D: TRBD1; J: TRBJ2-7; V: TRBV28; CDR3: CASSAASGGYSYEQYF; DNA: TGTGCCAGCAGCGCCGCGTCAGGGGGCTACTCCTACGAGCAGTACTTC
size: few; D: .; J: TRBJ2-1; V: TRBV12-3/TRBV12-4; CDR3: CASSVTPYSGNEQFF; DNA: TGTGCCAGCAGTGTAACTCCTTACTCGGGCAATGAGCAGTTCTTC
size: few; D: .; J: TRBJ2-6; V: TRBV15; CDR3: CATTPLGRGEPSGANVLTF; DNA: TGTGCCACCACTCCCCTGGGCAGGGGAGAACCCTCTGGGGCCAACGTCCTGACTTTC
size: many; D: TRBD2; J: TRBJ2-3; V: TRBV7-2; CDR3: CASSISGVVDTQYF; DNA: TGTGCCAGCAGCATAAGCGGGGTGGTAGATACGCAGTATTTT
size: .; D: .; J: TRBJ1-1; V: TRBV12-3/TRBV12-4; CDR3: CASTWGGSNTEAFF; DNA: TGTGCCAGCACTTGGGGGGGATCGAACACTGAAGCTTTCTTT
size: once; D: .; J: TRBJ2-3; V: TRBV21-1; CDR3: CASSVRRNSSTDTQYF; DNA: TGTGCCAGCAGCGTACGCCGTAACTCTAGCACAGATACGCAGTATTTT
size: few; D: TRBD2; J: TRBJ2-3; V: TRBV11-1; CDR3: CASSLNSLAGDSGADTQYF; DNA: TGTGCCAGCAGCTTAAATTCCCTAGCGGGAGACTCGGGAGCTGATACGCAGTATTTT
size: .; D: TRBD2; J: TRBJ2-1; V: TRBV28; CDR3: CASSPEGTSVYNEQFF; DNA: TGTGCCAGCAGCCCCGAAGGAACTAGCGTATACAATGAGCAGTTCTTC
size: few; D: .; J: TRBJ2-7; V: TRBV30; CDR3: CAWSWRGEQYF; DNA: TGTGCCTGGAGTTGGAGGGGCGAGCAGTACTTC
size: few; D: TRBD1; J: TRBJ1-1; V: TRBV28; CDR3: CASSLTGQPNTEAFF; DNA: TGTGCCAGCAGTTTGACGGGACAGCCGAACACTGAAGCTTTCTTT
size: once; D: TRBD2; J: TRBJ2-7; V: TRBV7-6; CDR3: CASSRLGVGRELHEQYF; DNA: TGTGCCAGCAGCCGGTTGGGTGTAGGGCGGGAGCTCCACGAGCAGTACTTC
size: many; D: TRBD2; J: TRBJ2-1; V: TRBV6-4; CDR3: CASSAGLAGNNEQFF; DNA: TGTGCCAGCAGTGCCGGACTAGCGGGAAACAATGAGCAGTTCTTC
size: .; D: .; J: TRBJ2-1; V: TRBV2; CDR3: CASSDIGASNEQFF; DNA: TGTGCCAGCAGTGACATTGGGGCCTCCAATGAGCAGTTCTTC
size: .; D: .; J: TRBJ2-4; V: TRBV27; CDR3: CASRNLAKNIQYF; DNA: TGTGCCAGCAGGAATCTAGCCAAAAACATTCAGTACTTC
size: .; D: TRBD2; J: TRBJ2-1; V: TRBV18; CDR3: CASSLPTSGRLDEQFF; DNA: TGTGCCAGCTCACTCCCGACTAGCGGGAGGCTGGATGAGCAGTTCTTC
size: few; D: .; J: TRBJ2-1; V: TRBV20-1; CDR3: CSANLLAGQYNEQFF; DNA: TGCAGTGCTAACCTACTGGCGGGGCAATACAATGAGCAGTTCTTC
size: few; D: .; J: TRBJ1-2; V: TRBV20-1; CDR3: CSASGGGRANYGYTF; DNA: TGCAGTGCTAGCGGGGGGGGCAGGGCTAACTATGGCTACACCTTC
size: many; D: .; J: TRBJ2-1; V: TRBV14; CDR3: CASSQDAEQFF; DNA: TGTGCCAGCAGCCAAGACGCCGAGCAGTTCTTC
size: few; D: TRBD2; J: TRBJ2-7; V: TRBV20-1; CDR3: CSASTLERGFAYEQYF; DNA: TGCAGTGCTAGCACGCTGGAGCGGGGGTTCGCCTACGAGCAGTACTTC
size: few; D: .; J: TRBJ1-2; V: TRBV7-2; CDR3: CASSLYDPAGGYTF; DNA: TGTGCCAGCAGCTTATACGATCCGGCGGGTGGCTACACCTTC
size: .; D: TRBD1; J: TRBJ2-7; V: TRBV29-1; CDR3: CSVEDEEGDRQSSYEQYF; DNA: TGCAGCGTTGAAGATGAGGAAGGGGACAGGCAAAGCTCCTACGAGCAGTACTTC
size: .; D: .; J: TRBJ2-1; V: TRBV5-1; CDR3: CASSLGPGAKEQFF; DNA: TGCGCCAGCAGCTTGGGCCCAGGGGCCAAAGAGCAGTTCTTC
size: .; D: .; J: TRBJ2-7; V: TRBV20-1; CDR3: CSARRAWRAEEQYF; DNA: TGCAGTGCTAGACGCGCATGGAGGGCCGAAGAGCAGTACTTC
size: .; D: .; J: TRBJ2-1; V: TRBV29-1; CDR3: CSVASEGRNEQFF; DNA: TGCAGCGTTGCTAGCGAGGGGCGCAATGAGCAGTTCTTC
size: .; D: .; J: TRBJ2-7; V: TRBV5-5; CDR3: CASSVTRTIYEQYF; DNA: TGTGCCAGCAGCGTTACTAGGACTATATACGAGCAGTACTTC
size: .; D: .; J: TRBJ2-7; V: TRBV4-2; CDR3: CASSQVSVVDEQYF; DNA: TGTGCCAGCAGCCAAGTTAGTGTAGTCGACGAGCAGTACTTC
size: few; D: TRBD2; J: TRBJ2-2; V: TRBV7-2; CDR3: CASRSPAGGNTGELFF; DNA: TGTGCCAGCAGAAGCCCAGCGGGAGGCAACACCGGGGAGCTGTTTTTT
size: many; D: TRBD1; J: TRBJ2-7; V: TRBV28; CDR3: CASSPGQDYEQYF; DNA: TGTGCCAGCAGTCCGGGACAGGACTACGAGCAGTACTTC
size: .; D: .; J: TRBJ2-7; V: TRBV7-6; CDR3: CASSPSLGAYSYEQYF; DNA: TGTGCCAGCAGCCCCTCATTGGGGGCGTATTCCTACGAGCAGTACTTC
size: .; D: TRBD2; J: TRBJ2-7; V: TRBV7-3; CDR3: CASSPLGRAGLADHEQYF; DNA: TGTGCCAGCAGCCCTCTGGGCAGGGCAGGACTAGCGGACCACGAGCAGTACTTC
size: .; D: .; J: TRBJ2-1; V: TRBV2; CDR3: CAGGTLALGEQFF; DNA: TGTGCCGGGGGGACACTGGCTTTAGGTGAGCAGTTCTTC
size: few; D: .; J: TRBJ1-1; V: TRBV20-1; CDR3: CSARVMGRGTEAFF; DNA: TGCAGTGCTAGAGTTATGGGCAGGGGAACTGAAGCTTTCTTT
size: .; D: .; J: TRBJ2-5; V: TRBV5-1; CDR3: CASSLEHGQGRETQYF; DNA: TGCGCCAGCAGCTTGGAACACGGCCAGGGGCGAGAGACCCAGTACTTC
size: .; D: .; J: TRBJ1-6; V: TRBV18; CDR3: CASSPDIYNSPLHF; DNA: TGTGCCAGCTCACCGGACATCTATAATTCACCCCTCCACTTT
size: .; D: TRBD1; J: TRBJ1-1; V: TRBV12-3/TRBV12-4; CDR3: CASSLSGQGDTEAFF; DNA: TGTGCCAGCAGTTTATCCGGACAGGGGGACACTGAAGCTTTCTTT
size: .; D: .; J: TRBJ1-6; V: TRBV9; CDR3: CASSVAPDTSSPLHF; DNA: TGTGCCAGCAGCGTAGCCCCGGACACAAGTTCACCCCTCCACTTT
size: .; D: TRBD1; J: TRBJ2-7; V: TRBV12-3/TRBV12-4; CDR3: CASSLPGQGVHEQYF; DNA: TGTGCCAGCAGTTTACCGGGACAGGGGGTCCACGAGCAGTACTTC
size: .; D: .; J: TRBJ2-5; V: TRBV5-1; CDR3: CASSLEGTLRKETQYF; DNA: TGCGCCAGCAGCTTGGAGGGGACACTTCGCAAAGAGACCCAGTACTTC
size: few; D: .; J: TRBJ2-2; V: TRBV5-1; CDR3: CASRRPEQGNTGELFF; DNA: TGCGCCAGCAGACGGCCTGAACAGGGAAACACCGGGGAGCTGTTTTTT
size: few; D: TRBD2; J: TRBJ2-2; V: TRBV5-6; CDR3: CASSLANSGTGELFF; DNA: TGTGCCAGCAGCTTGGCGAATAGCGGGACCGGGGAGCTGTTTTTT
size: many; D: .; J: TRBJ1-5; V: TRBV4-2; CDR3: CASSQDGGTGYQPQHF; DNA: TGTGCCAGCAGCCAAGACGGGGGAACGGGGTATCAGCCCCAGCATTTT
size: .; D: .; J: TRBJ1-2; V: TRBV5-1; CDR3: CASSGGDVTTYGYTF; DNA: TGCGCCAGCAGCGGAGGGGACGTCACAACTTATGGCTACACCTTC